This T cell receptor beta chain was sequenced during a study of regulatory and conventional T cells in RAG deficiency. Comments on this clone: Its antigen is currently unknown.

Data came from immunoSEQ multiplex PCR; TCRdb stores just in-frame clones and leaves some out. The data hold tens of thousands of clones, with more than 80% observed a single time. Study-level results: Treg unique TCR beta sequences were 80 to 100-fold fewer in Omenn syndrome and CID/AS patients than controls. Control T-cell subsets had markedly higher Shannon entropy and lower Simpson indices than RAG-deficient patients.

Germline lookup yields CDR1 SGHRS and CDR2 YFSETQ. The CDR3 is 15 amino acids. V lost 1 base and J 3 bases, leaving 14 bases between the germline ends. These data also featured in a second study, about regulatory T cells. As that study records: Primers: 52 TRBV forward and 13 TRBJ reverse. Regulatory T cells showed the strongest V-J pair restriction and V/J gene skewing among patient repertoires.

The sequencing sample was made of CD8+ T cells sorted from blood. This sequence was found in a human donor in good health. This chain joins TRBV5-1 and TRBJ2-7; D remains ambiguous. CDR3 loop: CASSLYRATDYEQYF. The CDR3 region has the DNA TGCGCCAGCAGCTTGTATAGGGCCACGGACTACGAGCAGTACTTC.